A selection of T cell receptor beta chains follows, all from one sample in a study of PD-1 blockade in classical Hodgkin lymphoma. Sequenced by immunoSEQ multiplex PCR; TCRdb stores in-frame clones only, minus some. Of 10,000 to 15,000 clones in the sample, 88% were seen once. The source was CD4+ T cells from blood, collected before the fourth cycle of nivolumab. The origin of the receptors is a human donor with classical Hodgkin lymphoma. CDR3s include the opening cysteine and the closing phenylalanine or tryptophan. A D gene is named only where the DNA matches it firmly. Clone size appears in some rows only: once, few, many, or a class for an expanded clone.

TRBJ2-1	-	-	TRBV29-1	CSVVGGGGRGLNEQFF	TGCAGCGTTGTAGGGGGTGGGGGCAGGGGATTGAATGAGCAGTTCTTC
TRBJ1-1	-	-	TRBV5-1	CASSRDGFMNTEAFF	TGCGCCAGCAGCCGGGACGGGTTCATGAACACTGAAGCTTTCTTT
TRBJ1-1	-	-	TRBV28	CASSLADSPLNTEAFF	TGTGCCAGCAGTTTAGCCGACAGCCCACTTAACACTGAAGCTTTCTTT
TRBJ2-1	TRBD1	-	TRBV19	CASTQGQGPYNEQFF	TGTGCCAGTACCCAAGGACAGGGACCCTACAATGAGCAGTTCTTC
TRBJ2-1	TRBD2	-	TRBV2	CASSLNGLAWFF	TGTGCCAGCAGTCTCAATGGACTAGCCTGGTTCTTC
TRBJ2-5	-	-	TRBV5-1	CASSLAGIQETQYF	TGCGCCAGCAGCTTGGCTGGGATCCAAGAGACCCAGTACTTC
TRBJ1-3	-	-	TRBV28	CASELVTGSGNTIYF	TGTGCCAGCGAACTCGTGACCGGTTCTGGAAACACCATATATTTT
TRBJ1-1	TRBD1	-	TRBV5-6	CASRSSGQGFAEAFF	TGTGCCAGCAGGTCCAGTGGACAGGGGTTCGCTGAAGCTTTCTTT
TRBJ1-2	TRBD1	-	TRBV7-9	CASSTGQGGYGYTF	TGTGCCAGCAGCACGGGACAGGGAGGCTATGGCTACACCTTC
TRBJ2-3	TRBD2	-	TRBV4-1	CASSQEGATSGFTDTQYF	TGCGCCAGCAGCCAAGAAGGGGCAACTAGCGGGTTCACAGATACGCAGTATTTT
TRBJ2-4	TRBD1	-	TRBV5-1	CASSFAGQASGRDIQYF	TGCGCCAGCAGCTTCGCCGGACAGGCAAGTGGTAGGGACATTCAGTACTTC
TRBJ1-2	-	-	TRBV29-1	CSVGNSYGYTF	TGCAGCGTTGGTAACAGCTATGGCTACACCTTC
TRBJ1-4	TRBD1	few	TRBV30	CAWAGDRGGEKLFF	TGTGCCTGGGCCGGGGACAGGGGAGGTGAAAAACTGTTTTTT